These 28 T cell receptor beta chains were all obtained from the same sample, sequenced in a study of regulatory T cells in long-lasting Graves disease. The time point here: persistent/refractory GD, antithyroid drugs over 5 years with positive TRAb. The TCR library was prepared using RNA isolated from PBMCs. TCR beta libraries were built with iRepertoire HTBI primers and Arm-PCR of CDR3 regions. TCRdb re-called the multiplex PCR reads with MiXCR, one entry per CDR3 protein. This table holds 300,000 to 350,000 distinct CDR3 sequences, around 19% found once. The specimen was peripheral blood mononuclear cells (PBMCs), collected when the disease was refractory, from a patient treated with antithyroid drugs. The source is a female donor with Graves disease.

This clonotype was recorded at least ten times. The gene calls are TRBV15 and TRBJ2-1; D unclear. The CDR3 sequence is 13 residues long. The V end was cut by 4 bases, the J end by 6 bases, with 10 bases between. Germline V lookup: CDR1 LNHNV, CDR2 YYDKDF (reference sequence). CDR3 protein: CATSMGFANEQFF. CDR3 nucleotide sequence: TGTGCCACCAGCATGGGGTTCGCCAATGAGCAGTTCTTC.

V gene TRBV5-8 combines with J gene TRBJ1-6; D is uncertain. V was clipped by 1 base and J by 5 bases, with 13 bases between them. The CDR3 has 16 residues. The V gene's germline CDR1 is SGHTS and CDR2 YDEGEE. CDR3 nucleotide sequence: TGTGCCAGCAGCTTGTACAAGGTATGGAATAATTCACCCCTCCACTTT. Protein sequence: CASSLYKVWNNSPLHF.

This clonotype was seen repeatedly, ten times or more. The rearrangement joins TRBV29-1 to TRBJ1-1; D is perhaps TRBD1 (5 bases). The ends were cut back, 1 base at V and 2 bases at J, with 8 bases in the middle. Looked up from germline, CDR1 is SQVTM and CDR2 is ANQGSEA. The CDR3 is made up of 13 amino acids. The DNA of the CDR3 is TGCAGCGTTGAAGGCAGGGCTAACACTGAAGCTTTCTTT. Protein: CSVEGRANTEAFF.

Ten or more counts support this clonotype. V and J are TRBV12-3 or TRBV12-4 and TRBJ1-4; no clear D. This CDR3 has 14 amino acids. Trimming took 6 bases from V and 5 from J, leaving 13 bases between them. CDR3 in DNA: TGTGCCAGCAGCGTACGGGGAGTGAATGAAAAACTGTTTTTT. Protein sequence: CASSVRGVNEKLFF.

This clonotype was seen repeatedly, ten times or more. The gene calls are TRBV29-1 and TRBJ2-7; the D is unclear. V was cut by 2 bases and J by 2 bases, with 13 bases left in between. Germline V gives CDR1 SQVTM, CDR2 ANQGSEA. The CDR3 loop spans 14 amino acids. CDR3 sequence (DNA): TGCAGCGTTGAATTCAGGACCCCAACCTACGAGCAGTACTTC. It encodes CSVEFRTPTYEQYF.

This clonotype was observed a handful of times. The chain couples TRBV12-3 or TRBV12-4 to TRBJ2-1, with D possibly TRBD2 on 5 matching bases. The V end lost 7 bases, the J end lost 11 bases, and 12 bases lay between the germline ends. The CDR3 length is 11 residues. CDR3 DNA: TGTGCCAGCACAGCGGAAGCCAAGCAGTTCTTC. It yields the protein CASTAEAKQFF.

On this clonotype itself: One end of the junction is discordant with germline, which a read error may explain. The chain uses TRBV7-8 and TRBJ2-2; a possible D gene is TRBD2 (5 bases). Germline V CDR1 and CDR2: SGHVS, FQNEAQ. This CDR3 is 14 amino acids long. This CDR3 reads CASSPGVVVGELSF. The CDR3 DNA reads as TGTGCCAGCAGCCCCGGGGTGGTGGTCGGGGAGCTGTCTTTT.

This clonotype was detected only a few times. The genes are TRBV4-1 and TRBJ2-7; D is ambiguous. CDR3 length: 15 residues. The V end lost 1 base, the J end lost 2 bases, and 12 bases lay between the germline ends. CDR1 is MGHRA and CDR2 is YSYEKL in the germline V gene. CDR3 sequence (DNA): TGCGCCAGCAGCCAAGGAGTAGCAGCCCCCTACGAGCAGTACTTC. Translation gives CASSQGVAAPYEQYF.

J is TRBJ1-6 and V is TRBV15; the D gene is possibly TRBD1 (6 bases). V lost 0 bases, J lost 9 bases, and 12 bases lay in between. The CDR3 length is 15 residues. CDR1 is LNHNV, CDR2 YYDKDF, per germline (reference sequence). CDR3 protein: CATSRDRVGGSPLHF. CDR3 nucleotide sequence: TGTGCCACCAGCAGAGATCGGGTAGGGGGTTCACCCCTCCACTTT.

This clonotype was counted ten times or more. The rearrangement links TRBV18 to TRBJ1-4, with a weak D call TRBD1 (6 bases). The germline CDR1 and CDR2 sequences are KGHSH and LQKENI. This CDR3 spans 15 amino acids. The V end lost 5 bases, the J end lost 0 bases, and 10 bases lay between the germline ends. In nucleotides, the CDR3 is TGTGCCAGCTCAACCAGACAGGCAACTAATGAAAAACTGTTTTTT. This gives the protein CASSTRQATNEKLFF. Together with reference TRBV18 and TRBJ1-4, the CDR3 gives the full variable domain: NAGVMQNPRHLVRRRGQEARLRCSPMKGHSHVYWYRQLPEEGLKFMVYLQKENIIDESGMPKERFSAEFPKEGPSILRIQQVVRGDSAAYFCASSTRQATNEKLFFGSGTQLSVL.

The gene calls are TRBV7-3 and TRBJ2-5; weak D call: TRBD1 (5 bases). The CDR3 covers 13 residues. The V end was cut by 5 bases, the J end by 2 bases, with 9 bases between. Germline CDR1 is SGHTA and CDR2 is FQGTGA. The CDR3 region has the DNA TGTGCCAGCAGCCTGTACAGGCAAGAGACCCAGTACTTC. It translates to CASSLYRQETQYF.

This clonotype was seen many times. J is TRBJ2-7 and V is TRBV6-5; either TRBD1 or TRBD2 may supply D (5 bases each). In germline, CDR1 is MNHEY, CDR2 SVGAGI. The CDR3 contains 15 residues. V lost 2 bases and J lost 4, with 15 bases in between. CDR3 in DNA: TGTGCCAGCAGTTACAGCAGGGCGTGGGAGTACGAGCAGTACTTC. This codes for CASSYSRAWEYEQYF.

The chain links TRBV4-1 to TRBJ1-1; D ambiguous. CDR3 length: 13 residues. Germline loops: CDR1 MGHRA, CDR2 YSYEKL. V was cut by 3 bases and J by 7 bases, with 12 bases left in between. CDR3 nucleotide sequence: TGCGCCAGCAGCCATCCCGGAAGAAATGAAGCTTTCTTT. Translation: CASSHPGRNEAFF.

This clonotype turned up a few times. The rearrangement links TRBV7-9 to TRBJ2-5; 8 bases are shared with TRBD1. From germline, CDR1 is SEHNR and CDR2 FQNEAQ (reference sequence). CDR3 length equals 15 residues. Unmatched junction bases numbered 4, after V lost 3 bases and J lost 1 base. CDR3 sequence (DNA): TGTGCCAGCAGCTTCCAAGGACAGGGCCAAGAGACCCAGTACTTC. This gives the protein CASSFQGQGQETQYF.

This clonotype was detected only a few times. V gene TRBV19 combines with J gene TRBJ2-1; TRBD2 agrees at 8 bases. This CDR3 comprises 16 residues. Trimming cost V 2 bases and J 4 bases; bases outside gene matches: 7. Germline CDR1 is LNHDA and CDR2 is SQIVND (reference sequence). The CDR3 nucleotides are TGTGCCAGTAGTATATTCAGCGGGGGACTATACAATGAGCAGTTCTTC. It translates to CASSIFSGGLYNEQFF.

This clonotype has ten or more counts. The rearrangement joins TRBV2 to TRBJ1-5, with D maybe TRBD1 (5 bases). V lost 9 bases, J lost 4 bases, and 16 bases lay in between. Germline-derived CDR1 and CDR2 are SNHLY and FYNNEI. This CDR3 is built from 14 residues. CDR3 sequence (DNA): TGTGCCAGTAGGAAGGACACTGGAAATCAGCCCCAGCATTTT. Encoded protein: CASRKDTGNQPQHF.

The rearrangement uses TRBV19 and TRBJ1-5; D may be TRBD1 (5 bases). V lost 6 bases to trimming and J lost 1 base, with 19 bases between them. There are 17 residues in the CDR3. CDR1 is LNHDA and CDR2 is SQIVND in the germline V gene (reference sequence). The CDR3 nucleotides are TGTGCCAGTAGCGCCAGGCCGGGGGGGGGAAGCAATCAGCCCCAGCATTTT. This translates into CASSARPGGGSNQPQHF.

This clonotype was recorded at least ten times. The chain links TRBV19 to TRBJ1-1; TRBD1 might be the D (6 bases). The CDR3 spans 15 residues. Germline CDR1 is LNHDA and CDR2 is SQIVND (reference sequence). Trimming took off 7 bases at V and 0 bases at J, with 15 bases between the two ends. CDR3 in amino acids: CASTSDSRLNTEAFF. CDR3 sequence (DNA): TGTGCCAGTACCTCGGACAGTCGGTTGAACACTGAAGCTTTCTTT. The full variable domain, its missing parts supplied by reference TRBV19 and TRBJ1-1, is DGGITQSPKYLFRKEGQNVTLSCEQNLNHDAMYWYRQDPGQGLRLIYYSQIVNDFQKGDIAEGYSVSREKKESFPLTVTSAQKNPTAFYLCASTSDSRLNTEAFFGQGTRLTVV.

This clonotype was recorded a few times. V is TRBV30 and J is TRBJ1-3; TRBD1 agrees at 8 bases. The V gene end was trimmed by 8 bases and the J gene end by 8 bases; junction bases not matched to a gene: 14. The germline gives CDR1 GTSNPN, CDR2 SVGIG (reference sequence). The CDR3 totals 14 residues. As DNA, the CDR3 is TGTGCCCTCAAGTGGACAGGGACTTTGCACACCATATATTTT. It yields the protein CALKWTGTLHTIYF.

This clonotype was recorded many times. The CDR3 bases are TGTGCCAGCAGCTTAAGAACAACTAATGAAAAACTGTTTTTT. Translated, it gives CASSLRTTNEKLFF. This chain connects TRBV7-6 to TRBJ1-4, with D hard to call. This CDR3 spans 14 amino acids. CDR1 is SGHVS, CDR2 FNYEAQ, per germline. V gave up 2 bases and J gave up 0 bases, with 4 bases separating them.

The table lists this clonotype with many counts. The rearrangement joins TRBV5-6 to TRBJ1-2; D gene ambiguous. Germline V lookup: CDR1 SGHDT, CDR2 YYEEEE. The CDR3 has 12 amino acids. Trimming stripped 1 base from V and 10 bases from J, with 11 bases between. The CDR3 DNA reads TGTGCCAGCAGCTTGTGGTCGGGTTACTACACCTTC. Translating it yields CASSLWSGYYTF.

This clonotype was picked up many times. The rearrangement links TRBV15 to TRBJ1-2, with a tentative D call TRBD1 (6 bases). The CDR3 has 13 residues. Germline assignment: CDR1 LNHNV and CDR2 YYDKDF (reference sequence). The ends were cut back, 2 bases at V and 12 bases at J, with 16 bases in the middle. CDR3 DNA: TGTGCCACCAGCAGAATTCCGGGAGCAGGGGACACCTTC. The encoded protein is CATSRIPGAGDTF.

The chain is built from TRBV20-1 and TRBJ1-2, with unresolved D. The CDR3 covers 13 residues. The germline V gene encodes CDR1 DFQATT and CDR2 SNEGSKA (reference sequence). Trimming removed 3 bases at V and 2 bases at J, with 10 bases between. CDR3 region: CSARTGTNYGYTF. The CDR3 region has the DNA TGCAGTGCTAGGACGGGTACAAACTATGGCTACACCTTC.

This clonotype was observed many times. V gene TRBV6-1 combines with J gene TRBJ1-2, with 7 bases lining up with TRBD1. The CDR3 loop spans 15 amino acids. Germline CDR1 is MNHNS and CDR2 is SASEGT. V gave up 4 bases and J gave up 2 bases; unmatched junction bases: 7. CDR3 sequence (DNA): TGTGCCAGCAGTGCCTCGACAGGGACGAACTATGGCTACACCTTC. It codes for CASSASTGTNYGYTF.

This CDR3 reads CASSLASTGPTLYEQYF. The CDR3 DNA reads TGTGCCAGCAGCTTAGCGAGTACGGGGCCAACCCTCTACGAGCAGTACTTC. This chain joins TRBV7-2 and TRBJ2-7; D might be TRBD1 or TRBD2, each matching 5 bases. The V end lost 0 bases, the J end lost 3 bases, and 18 bases lay between the germline ends. The length of the CDR3 is 17 residues. The germline V gene encodes CDR1 SGHTA and CDR2 FQGNSA.

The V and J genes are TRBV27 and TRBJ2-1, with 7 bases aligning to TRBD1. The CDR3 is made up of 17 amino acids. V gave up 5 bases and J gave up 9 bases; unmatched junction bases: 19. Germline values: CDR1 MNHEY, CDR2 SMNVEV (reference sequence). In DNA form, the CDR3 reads TGTGCCAGCAGTACCGTGTACAGGGGAGAAAGCCGAAGTGAGCAGTTCTTC. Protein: CASSTVYRGESRSEQFF.

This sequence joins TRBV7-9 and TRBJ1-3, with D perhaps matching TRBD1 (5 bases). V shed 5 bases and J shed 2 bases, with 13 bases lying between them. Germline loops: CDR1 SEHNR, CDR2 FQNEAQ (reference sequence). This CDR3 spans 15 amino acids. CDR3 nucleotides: TGTGCCAGCAGCCCAGGGTTAGGGGCTGGAAACACCATATATTTT. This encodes CASSPGLGAGNTIYF. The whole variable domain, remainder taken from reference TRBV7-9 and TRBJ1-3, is DTGVSQNPRHKITKRGQNVTFRCDPISEHNRLYWYRQTLGQGPEFLTYFQNEAQLEKSRLLSDRFSAERPKGSFSTLEIQRTEQGDSAMYLCASSPGLGAGNTIYFGEGSWLTVV.

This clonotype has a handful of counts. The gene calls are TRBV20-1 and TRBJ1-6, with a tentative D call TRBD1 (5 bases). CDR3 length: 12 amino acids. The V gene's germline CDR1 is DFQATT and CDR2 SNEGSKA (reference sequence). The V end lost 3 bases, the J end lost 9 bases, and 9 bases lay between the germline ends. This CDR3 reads CSASGGGSPLHF. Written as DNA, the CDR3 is TGCAGTGCTAGCGGGGGGGGTTCACCCCTCCACTTT.